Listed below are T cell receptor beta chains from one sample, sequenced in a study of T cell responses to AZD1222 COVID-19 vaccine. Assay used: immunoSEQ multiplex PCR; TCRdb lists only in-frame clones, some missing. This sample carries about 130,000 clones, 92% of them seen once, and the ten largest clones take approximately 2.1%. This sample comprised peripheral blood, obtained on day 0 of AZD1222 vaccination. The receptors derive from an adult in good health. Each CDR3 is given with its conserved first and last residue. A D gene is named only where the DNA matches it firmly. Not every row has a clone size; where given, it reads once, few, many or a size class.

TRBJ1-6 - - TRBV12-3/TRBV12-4 CASGGMNSPLHF TGTGCCAGCGGGGGGATGAATTCACCCCTCCACTTT
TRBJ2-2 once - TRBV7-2 CASSPLGSGGELFF TGTGCCAGCAGCCCCCTCGGGAGTGGCGGGGAGCTGTTTTTT
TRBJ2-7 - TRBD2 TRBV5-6 CASSLEGTSIFEQYF TGTGCCAGCAGCTTGGAGGGGACTAGCATCTTCGAGCAGTACTTC
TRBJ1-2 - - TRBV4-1 CASSQEARVWRYTF TGCGCCAGCAGCCAAGAGGCCAGGGTGTGGAGGTACACCTTC
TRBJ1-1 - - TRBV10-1 CASSESGSDTEAFF TGCGCCAGCAGTGAGTCGGGGTCGGACACTGAAGCTTTCTTT
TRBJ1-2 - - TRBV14 CASSPSRVRGYTF TGTGCCAGCAGCCCTTCGCGGGTGCGTGGCTACACCTTC
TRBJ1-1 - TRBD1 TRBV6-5 CASNRGRGTEAFF TGTGCCAGCAATAGGGGGCGGGGCACTGAAGCTTTCTTT
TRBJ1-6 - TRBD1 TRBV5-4 CASSLNWDSASPLHF TGTGCCAGCAGCCTCAACTGGGACAGCGCTTCACCCCTCCACTTT
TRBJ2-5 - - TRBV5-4 CASSLGTSRETQYF TGTGCCAGCAGCTTAGGGACTTCTCGAGAGACCCAGTACTTC
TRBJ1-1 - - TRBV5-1 CASSLGGRGNTEAFF TGCGCCAGCAGCTTGGGGGGCAGGGGGAACACTGAAGCTTTCTTT
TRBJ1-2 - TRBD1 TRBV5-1 CASSPGTVINYGYTF TGCGCCAGCAGCCCGGGGACAGTAATTAACTATGGCTACACCTTC
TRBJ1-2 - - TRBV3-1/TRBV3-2 CASSQGYGYTF TGTGCCAGCAGCCAGGGCTATGGCTACACCTTC
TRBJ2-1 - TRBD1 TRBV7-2 CASSSGTGIFNEQFF TGTGCCAGCAGCTCCGGGACAGGGATTTTCAATGAGCAGTTCTTC
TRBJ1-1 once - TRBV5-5 CASSLVLDGYTEAFF TGTGCCAGCAGCTTGGTGCTGGACGGATACACTGAAGCTTTCTTT
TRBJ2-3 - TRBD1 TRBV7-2 CASSLMGQGADTQYF TGTGCCAGCAGCTTAATGGGACAGGGCGCAGATACGCAGTATTTT
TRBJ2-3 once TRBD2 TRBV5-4 CASSYLSGGARDTQYF TGTGCCAGCAGCTACCTTAGCGGGGGGGCCCGGGATACGCAGTATTTT
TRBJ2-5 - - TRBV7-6 CASSRMEGWETQYF TGTGCCAGCAGCCGTATGGAGGGGTGGGAGACCCAGTACTTC
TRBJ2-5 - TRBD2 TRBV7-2 CASRKTSGEETQYF TGTGCCAGCCGAAAGACTAGCGGGGAAGAGACCCAGTACTTC
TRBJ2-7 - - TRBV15 CATSRADISYEQYF TGTGCCACCAGCAGAGCCGACATTTCCTACGAGCAGTACTTC
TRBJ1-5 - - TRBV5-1 CASSLSGHKDQPQHF TGCGCCAGCAGCTTGAGTGGACACAAAGATCAGCCCCAGCATTTT
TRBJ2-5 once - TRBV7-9 CASSPRETQYF TGTGCCAGCAGCCCCCGGGAGACCCAGTACTTC
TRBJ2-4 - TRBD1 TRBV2 CASSRPGQPQQGAKNIQYF TGTGCCAGCAGTCGCCCGGGACAGCCGCAGCAGGGAGCCAAAAACATTCAGTACTTC
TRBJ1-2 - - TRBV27 CASSFRGGHGYTF TGTGCCAGCAGTTTTCGGGGGGGGCATGGCTACACCTTC
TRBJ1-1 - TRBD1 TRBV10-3 CAISEPGTGGGTEAFF TGTGCCATCAGTGAGCCAGGCACAGGGGGCGGCACTGAAGCTTTCTTT
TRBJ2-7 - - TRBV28 CASSLAGTHEQYF TGTGCCAGCAGTTTAGCAGGTACGCACGAGCAGTACTTC
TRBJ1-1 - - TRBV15 CATSSRSHAEAFF TGTGCCACCAGCAGCAGGTCTCACGCTGAAGCTTTCTTT
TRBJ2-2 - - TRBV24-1 CATGTASNTGELFF TGTGCCACGGGGACCGCCTCGAACACCGGGGAGCTGTTTTTT